This T cell receptor (beta chain) was recorded in a study of CD8+ T cells in alopecia areata. The overall study: Treatment comprised oral tofacitinib, 5 to 10 mg twice daily, in treated patients. Study-wide points: Sequenced scalp T cells also include alphabeta T cells resident in normal skin. Shared TCR sequences were less clear between patients than in mice, possibly partly from HLA diversity.

In alopecia areata patients, both lesional scalp punch biopsies and peripheral blood were collected. Trimming shortened V by 4 bases and J by 5 bases, and 17 bases separated the two germline ends. Per germline, CDR1 MNHEY and CDR2 SVGAGI. There are 15 residues in the CDR3. cDNA serving as the sequencing template came from extracted, reverse transcribed RNA. Method: immunoSEQ multiplex PCR; TCRdb's copy keeps in-frame clones and lacks some. Here the sample spans under 250,000 clones, 50% to 60% being singletons. In regard to this clone: The antigen remains undetermined.

The sequence was collected from a human donor with alopecia areata. The chain has TRBV6-5 and TRBJ1-1; a possible D gene is TRBD1 (6 bases). Source: CD4+ T cells sorted from blood, taken at week 0. For the CDR3, the DNA is TGTGCCAGCAGTTCCCTGGGGGGCGCGAGTACTGAAGCTTTCTTT. This codes for CASSSLGGASTEAFF.